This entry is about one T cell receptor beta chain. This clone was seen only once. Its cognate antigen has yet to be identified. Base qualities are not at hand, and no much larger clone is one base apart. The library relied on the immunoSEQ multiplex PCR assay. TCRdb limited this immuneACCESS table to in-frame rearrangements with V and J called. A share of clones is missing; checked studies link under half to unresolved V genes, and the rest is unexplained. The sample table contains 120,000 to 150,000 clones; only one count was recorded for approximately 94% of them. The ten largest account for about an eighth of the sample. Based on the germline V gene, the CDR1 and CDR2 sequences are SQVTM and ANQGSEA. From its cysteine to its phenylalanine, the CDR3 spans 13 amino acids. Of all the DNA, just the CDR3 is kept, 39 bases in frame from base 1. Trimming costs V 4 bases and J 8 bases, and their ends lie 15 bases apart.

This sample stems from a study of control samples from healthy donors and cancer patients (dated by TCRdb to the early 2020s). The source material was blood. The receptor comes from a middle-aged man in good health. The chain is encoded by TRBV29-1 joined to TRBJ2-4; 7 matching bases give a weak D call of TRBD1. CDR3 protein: CSVARGRGDIQYF. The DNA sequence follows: TGCAGCGTTGCGAGGGGGCGCGGGGACATTCAGTACTTC.